This T cell receptor beta chain was identified in a study of cytomegalovirus exposure and HLA in healthy donors. Findings and limits, study-wide: The presence/absence work took it that sequencing depth was about the same across donors. Among immune exposure information, only CMV serostatus was available. The number of N-insertions in an Asian-associated ancestry cluster was reportedly below the 666-donor mean in a later analysis. Excluded were some V segments that proved indistinguishable, including TRBV6-2 and TRBV6-3.

With 60 Vbeta and 13 Jbeta primers, the PCR was carried out. Assay: immunoSEQ multiplex PCR; the TCRdb copy retains only in-frame clones and omits some. This sample has 50,000 to 60,000 clones, with around 70% found just once. Of note for this clone: Its antigen is not known.

Germline CDR1 reads SGHRS; CDR2 reads YFSETQ. Trimming removed 5 bases at V and 2 bases at J, with 9 bases between. The CDR3 consists of 13 residues. Sequenced input: PBMCs. The V and J genes are TRBV5-1 and TRBJ2-3, with D maybe TRBD1 (6 bases). This receptor was taken from a man in his late teens or twenties in good health and CMV-seronegative. The CDR3 bases are TGCGCCAGCAGGACAGGAGTCACAGATACGCAGTATTTT. Amino acid sequence: CASRTGVTDTQYF.